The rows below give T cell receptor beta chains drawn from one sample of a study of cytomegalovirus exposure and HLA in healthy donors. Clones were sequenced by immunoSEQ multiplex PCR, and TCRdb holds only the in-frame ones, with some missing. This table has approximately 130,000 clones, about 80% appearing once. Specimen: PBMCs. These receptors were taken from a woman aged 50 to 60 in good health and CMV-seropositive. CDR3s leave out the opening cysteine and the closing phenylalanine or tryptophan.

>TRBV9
ASSVGGSWGNEQF
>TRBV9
ASSVGGGLATGTGEQY
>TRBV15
ATSYGQAYEQY
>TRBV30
AWTPIHRQYEQY
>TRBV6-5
ASSPRQGEGEQY
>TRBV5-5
ASSFGGLNTEAF
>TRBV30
AWTPSRQGANQPQH
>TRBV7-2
ASSFSGGVYNEQF
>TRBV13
ASSVRDKVWQETQY
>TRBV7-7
ASSLGLAGAQSTDTQY
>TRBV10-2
ASSGNTEAF
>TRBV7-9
ASSLIGQGKNIQY
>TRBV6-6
ASSYQGLDTEAF
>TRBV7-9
ASSKGQGGDTEAF
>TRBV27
ASRVGASGNTIY
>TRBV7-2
ASSLGTRDEQF
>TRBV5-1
ASSGSGLIYEQY
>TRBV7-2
ASSLSRRETQY
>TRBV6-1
ASSTGYGYT
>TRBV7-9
ASHFEARLFASGELF
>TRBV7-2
ASSLGGTGVLLYGYT
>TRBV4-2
ASSPKPGTVYEQY
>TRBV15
ATSREMGGRPNSPLH
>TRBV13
ASHTQGSYNSPLH
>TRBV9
ASSGSGTGKGNYGYT
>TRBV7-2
ASRRPGTPGESTEAF
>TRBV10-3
AIRTGGVRTDTQY
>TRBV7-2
ASSSGLEGGEKLF
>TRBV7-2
ASSLQGPGYT
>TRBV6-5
ASSRTEINEKLF
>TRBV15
ATSSIGGLNYGYT
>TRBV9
ASTPRDQETQY
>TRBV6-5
ASTQGGASNEQF
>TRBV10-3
AISEETGAQY
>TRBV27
ASSLGGTGFEKLF
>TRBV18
ASSRVGTGPYEQY
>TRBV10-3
ATSPGILDEKLF
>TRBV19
ASSYGGQYNEQF
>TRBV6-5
ASSYSGGSNQPQH
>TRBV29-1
SAETSGSGETQY
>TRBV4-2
ASSQELGWDTQY
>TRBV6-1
ASSELAGTQY
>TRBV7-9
ASSLVAAGGNTQY
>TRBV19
ASSSEAKNIQY
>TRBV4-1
ASSPHHSGQVRETQY
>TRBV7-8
ASNLGSRYLPQH
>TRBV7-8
ASSLPRDRPYEQY
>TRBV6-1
ASSEAAGVTYNEQF
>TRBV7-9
ASSLAGPPGNGYT
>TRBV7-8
ASSFLRNTEAF
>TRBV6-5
ASGTMNTEAF
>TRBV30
AWRRVAGHIYGYT
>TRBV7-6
ASSSTSASYEQY